Below, 32 T cell receptor beta chains from the same sample are listed, as sequenced in a study of T-cell memory formation after mild COVID-19. TCRdb redid the calling of the 5' RACE reads with MiXCR, one entry per CDR3 protein. The sample holds over 70,000 distinct CDR3 sequences, over 12% seen once. Material for sequencing was PBMCs or a T cell subset sorted from them (not recorded which). The origin of the receptors is a man between 18 and 29 years old who had mild COVID-19 (a few samples of this study predate the infection). Cell type and time point are not known.

The CDR3 protein is CASSLGGTNTEAFF. CDR3 sequence (DNA): TGTGCCAGCAGTCTCGGAGGGACGAACACTGAAGCTTTCTTT. J is TRBJ1-1 and V is TRBV13; a possible D gene is TRBD1 (5 bases). The germline gives CDR1 PRHDT, CDR2 FYEKMQ (reference sequence). The CDR3 covers 14 residues. Trimming left V 6 bases short and J 1 base short, with 12 bases between.

This clonotype was seen ten or more times. The chain carries TRBV7-2 and TRBJ2-2, with D unresolved. Trimming removed 1 base at V and 7 bases at J, with 7 bases between. Germline loops: CDR1 SGHTA, CDR2 FQGNSA. This CDR3 has 13 amino acids. For the CDR3, the DNA is TGTGCCAGCAGCTTAGGGCTACTCGGGGAGCTGTTTTTT. This translates into CASSLGLLGELFF.

The chain couples TRBV6-5 to TRBJ1-2; TRBD1 might be the D (6 bases). Trimming took 7 bases from V and 8 from J, leaving 14 bases between them. The CDR3 extends over 12 amino acids. The germline V gene has CDR1 MNHEY and CDR2 SVGAGI. Written as DNA, the CDR3 is TGTGCCAGCACCCAAGGGGGGTTGGGCTACACCTTC. Protein: CASTQGGLGYTF.

V and J are TRBV5-1 and TRBJ2-1; 13 bases fit TRBD2. CDR3 length equals 18 residues. V dropped 2 bases and J dropped 6; count of bases not matched to a gene: 11. The V gene's germline CDR1 is SGHRS and CDR2 YFSETQ. CDR3 protein: CASSFTGTSGARVNEQFF. The CDR3 DNA sequence: TGCGCCAGCAGCTTTACCGGGACTAGCGGGGCTCGTGTCAATGAGCAGTTCTTC.

The sample holds a few counts of this clonotype. The chain links TRBV7-9 to TRBJ1-1; 7 nucleotides match TRBD1. After removal of 5 bases from V and 3 bases from J, the junction contained 9 bases not matched to a gene. The CDR3 covers 15 residues. The germline CDR1 and CDR2 sequences are SEHNR and FQNEAQ (reference sequence). The CDR3 loop reads CASSATTGEDTEAFF. CDR3 DNA: TGTGCCAGCAGCGCTACAACAGGGGAGGACACTGAAGCTTTCTTT.

This clonotype was observed a handful of times. The V gene is TRBV27, the J gene TRBJ2-1, with D tentatively TRBD2 (5 bases). Germline V gives CDR1 MNHEY, CDR2 SMNVEV (reference sequence). V lost 5 bases and J 0 bases, leaving 11 bases between the germline ends. The CDR3 totals 15 residues. The CDR3 sequence: CASSPSYFSYNEQFF. The CDR3 nucleotides read TGTGCCAGCAGTCCTAGCTATTTCTCCTACAATGAGCAGTTCTTC.

The rearrangement uses TRBV7-6 and TRBJ2-3; D ambiguous. This CDR3 spans 15 amino acids. Germline assignment: CDR1 SGHVS and CDR2 FNYEAQ. V was pared by 0 bases and J by 3 bases, with 10 bases between. CDR3 in DNA: TGTGCCAGCAGCTTAGCCGCTAGTCGGACAGATACGCAGTATTTT. It yields the protein CASSLAASRTDTQYF.

The chain carries TRBV7-3 and TRBJ2-3; 9 nucleotides agree with TRBD2. Trimming at V came to 5 bases and at J to 2 bases, leaving 5 bases not matched to a gene. The germline V gene has CDR1 SGHTA and CDR2 FQGTGA. This CDR3 has 15 amino acids. CDR3: CASSDSGGFTDTQYF. The CDR3 DNA reads as TGTGCCAGCAGCGATAGCGGGGGATTCACAGATACGCAGTATTTT.

This clonotype was recorded at least ten times. This chain connects TRBV3-1 to TRBJ2-3, with TRBD2 as a possible D gene (5 bases). CDR1 is LGHDT and CDR2 is YNNKEL in the germline V gene (reference sequence). This CDR3 contains 16 residues. The V and J ends lost 1 base and 0 bases respectively, with 11 bases between them. CDR3 in DNA: TGTGCCAGCAGCCAAGTCTTGGGAGCTAGCACAGATACGCAGTATTTT. Its protein product is CASSQVLGASTDTQYF.

This chain joins TRBV12-3 or TRBV12-4 and TRBJ1-4; D is ambiguous. V shed 5 bases and J shed 2 bases, with 12 bases lying between them. The CDR3 sequence is 15 residues long. CDR3 amino acids: CASSDRGWTNEKLFF. Written as DNA, the CDR3 is TGTGCCAGCAGTGATCGGGGATGGACTAATGAAAAACTGTTTTTT.

The gene calls are TRBV9 and TRBJ2-7, with TRBD2 identical over 7 bases. Unmatched junction bases numbered 4, after V lost 3 bases and J lost 1 base. The germline V gene has CDR1 SGDLS and CDR2 YYNGEE. The CDR3 is 14 residues long. CDR3 DNA sequence: TGTGCCAGCAGCGCCGGGGGGTATTCCTACGAGCAGTACTTC. This gives the protein CASSAGGYSYEQYF.

This clonotype was observed a handful of times. The V gene is TRBV28, the J gene TRBJ1-1, with 7 bases identical to TRBD1. The J segment lost 5 bases and the V segment lost 1 base, leaving 4 bases of the junction unmatched. The germline V gene has CDR1 MDHEN and CDR2 SYDVKM. The length of the CDR3 is 14 residues. The CDR3 loop is CASSLSRGPTEAFF. The CDR3 DNA reads TGTGCCAGCAGTTTATCAAGGGGGCCTACTGAAGCTTTCTTT. Together with reference TRBV28 and TRBJ1-1, the CDR3 gives the full variable domain: DVKVTQSSRYLVKRTGEKVFLECVQDMDHENMFWYRQDPGLGLRLIYFSYDVKMKEKGDIPEGYSVSREKKERFSLILESASTNQTSMYLCASSLSRGPTEAFFGQGTRLTVV.

The CDR3 here is CASSWGGQGLSLDYGYTF. The CDR3 bases are TGTGCCAGCAGCTGGGGAGGACAGGGGCTCTCCTTGGACTATGGCTACACCTTC. The chain joins TRBV5-5 to TRBJ1-2; the match to TRBD1 covers 9 bases. V shed 3 bases, J shed 3 bases, and the junction held 15 bases outside the gene matches. Germline loops: CDR1 SGHKS, CDR2 YYEKEE (reference sequence). There are 18 residues in the CDR3.

The V gene is TRBV6-1, the J gene TRBJ2-6, with TRBD1 matching over 9 bases. The CDR3 length is 19 residues. Germline values: CDR1 MNHNS, CDR2 SASEGT. The ends lost 2 bases at V and 1 base at J; junction bases unmatched: 9. The CDR3: CASSESGTGFLSGANVLTF. The CDR3 DNA follows: TGTGCCAGCAGTGAATCTGGGACAGGGTTTCTATCTGGGGCCAACGTCCTGACTTTC.

The chain couples TRBV9 to TRBJ1-4, with D tentatively TRBD1 (5 bases). Germline assignment: CDR1 SGDLS and CDR2 YYNGEE. V lost 5 bases and J lost 4, with 9 bases in between. The CDR3 loop spans 13 amino acids. The CDR3 loop reads CASSGGVNEKLFF. The CDR3 nucleotides are TGTGCCAGCAGTGGAGGGGTTAATGAAAAACTGTTTTTT.

The chain couples TRBV6-5 to TRBJ1-1; TRBD1 might be the D (5 bases). The CDR3 is made up of 17 amino acids. Germline CDR1 MNHEY, CDR2 SVGAGI. V gave up 7 bases and J gave up 11 bases, with 32 bases separating them. CDR3 protein: CASTEGRGPSDLGTAFF. In nucleotides, the CDR3 is TGTGCCAGCACCGAGGGTCGGGGACCAAGCGATCTGGGTACGGCTTTCTTT.

The chain is built from TRBV27 and TRBJ1-5; D is perhaps TRBD1 (6 bases). Trimming removed 4 bases from V and 6 bases from J, with 13 bases in between. The germline V gene has CDR1 MNHEY and CDR2 SMNVEV (reference sequence). CDR3 size: 14 residues. CDR3 in DNA: TGTGCCAGCAGTTCAGGGGTTTCGGCTCAGCCCCAGCATTTT. Protein sequence: CASSSGVSAQPQHF.

The table lists this clonotype with a few counts. The V gene is TRBV10-3, the J gene TRBJ1-4; 7 positions match TRBD1. The CDR3 runs to 16 residues. V lost 3 bases and J lost 4; bases outside the gene matches: 8. CDR1 and CDR2 from the germline V gene are ENHRY and SYGVKD. This chain's CDR3 is CAISDRGGQFNEKLFF. CDR3 nucleotide sequence: TGTGCCATCAGTGACCGAGGGGGACAGTTTAATGAAAAACTGTTTTTT.

The chain combines TRBV20-1 with TRBJ2-1; the match to TRBD1 covers 8 bases. With 0 bases clipped from V and 2 bases from J, the junction kept 3 bases outside the gene matches. The V gene's germline CDR1 is DFQATT and CDR2 SNEGSKA (reference sequence). This CDR3 is built from 15 residues. The CDR3 loop reads CSARDWDRPYNEQFF. In DNA, the CDR3 is TGCAGTGCTAGAGATTGGGACAGGCCCTACAATGAGCAGTTCTTC.

This clonotype turned up a few times. The chain employs TRBV6-2 or TRBV6-3 and TRBJ2-3, with TRBD2 matching 7 bases. This CDR3 region has 16 residues. CDR1 is MNHEY, CDR2 SVGEGT, per germline. Germline trimming cut 6 bases from V and 2 bases from J; bases unmatched to any gene: 11. CDR3: CASSFLAEQYTDTQYF. CDR3 sequence (DNA): TGTGCCAGCAGCTTCCTAGCGGAACAGTACACAGATACGCAGTATTTT.

This chain joins TRBV7-9 and TRBJ2-3; D unclear. CDR1 and CDR2 from the germline V gene are SEHNR and FQNEAQ (reference sequence). The CDR3 spans 16 residues. The V gene lost 3 bases and the J gene lost 0 bases, with 13 bases spanning the gap. CDR3 loop: CASSFSSGISTDTQYF. The CDR3 region has the DNA TGTGCCAGCAGCTTTTCCTCTGGCATAAGCACAGATACGCAGTATTTT.

The gene calls are TRBV2 and TRBJ2-7; maybe TRBD1 (5 bases). Germline CDR1 and CDR2: SNHLY and FYNNEI. Trimming removed 5 bases from V and 5 bases from J, with 16 bases in between. This CDR3 spans 14 amino acids. The CDR3: CASSRAGFGHEQYV. For the CDR3, the DNA is TGTGCCAGCAGTCGAGCAGGGTTTGGACACGAGCAGTACGTC.

The chain uses TRBV12-3 or TRBV12-4 and TRBJ2-5; 10 bases agree with TRBD1. This CDR3 has 15 residues. V was clipped by 6 bases and J by 3 bases; unmatched bases: 7. The CDR3 loop is CASRPGQGNEETQYF. For the CDR3, the DNA is TGTGCCAGCAGGCCGGGACAGGGGAACGAAGAGACCCAGTACTTC.

V usage is TRBV5-1 and J usage is TRBJ1-1; D is unclear. Germline loops: CDR1 SGHRS, CDR2 YFSETQ. V was trimmed by 1 base and J by 4 bases, leaving 14 bases between them. The CDR3 is 15 residues long. CDR3 coding DNA: TGCGCCAGCAGCTTGTTTCCGGGCGAGGGCACTGAAGCTTTCTTT. This translates into CASSLFPGEGTEAFF.

The chain recombines TRBV7-9 with TRBJ1-2; possible D gene TRBD1, 5 bases. The CDR3 has 12 amino acids. V was cut by 6 bases and J by 3 bases, with 8 bases left in between. Germline V gene lookup returns CDR1 SEHNR and CDR2 FQNEAQ (reference sequence). In nucleotides, the CDR3 is TGTGCCAGCAGTCCCAGGGACTATGGCTACACCTTC. Translating it yields CASSPRDYGYTF.

The chain employs TRBV29-1 and TRBJ1-3; 10 nucleotides line up with TRBD1. Looked up from germline, CDR1 is SQVTM and CDR2 is ANQGSEA. There are 12 residues in the CDR3. V shed 7 bases, J shed 8 bases, and the junction held 5 bases outside the gene matches. Here the CDR3 reads CSAGQGEHTIYF. CDR3 bases: TGCAGCGCCGGACAGGGGGAGCACACCATATATTTT.

This clonotype was counted a few times. The CDR3 spells CASSLTRHEQFF. CDR3 nucleotide sequence: TGTGCCAGCAGCTTAACAAGGCATGAGCAGTTCTTC. This chain joins TRBV7-6 and TRBJ2-1, with D unclear. Germline V gives CDR1 SGHVS, CDR2 FNYEAQ. With 2 bases removed from V and 8 bases from J, the gap between germline ends came to 7 bases. The CDR3 runs 12 residues. The entire variable domain, with the rest obtained from reference TRBV7-6 and TRBJ2-1, is as follows: GAGVSQSPRYKVTKRGQDVALRCDPISGHVSLYWYRQALGQGPEFLTYFNYEAQQDKSGLPNDRFSAERPEGSISTLTIQRTEQRDSAMYRCASSLTRHEQFFGPGTRLTVL.

The rearrangement uses TRBV7-6 and TRBJ2-1; 13 bases are shared with TRBD2. Trimming at V came to 2 bases and at J to 9 bases, leaving 13 bases not matched to a gene. From germline, CDR1 is SGHVS and CDR2 FNYEAQ. This CDR3 comprises 18 residues. The CDR3 sequence: CASSLTLMTSGGRAEQFF. The CDR3 region has the DNA TGTGCCAGCAGCTTAACACTAATGACTAGCGGGGGGAGGGCTGAGCAGTTCTTC.

V gene TRBV7-9 combines with J gene TRBJ2-2; TRBD1 matches 12 bases. Germline assignment: CDR1 SEHNR and CDR2 FQNEAQ (reference sequence). The CDR3 extends over 16 amino acids. V dropped 5 bases and J dropped 5; count of bases not matched to a gene: 6. CDR3 protein: CASSMGQGARTGELFF. The DNA of the CDR3 is TGTGCCAGCAGCATGGGACAGGGGGCGAGAACCGGGGAGCTGTTTTTT.

This clonotype was counted between two and nine times. The CDR3 loop reads CASSLAGRGYEQYF. Here the CDR3 DNA reads TGTGCCAGCAGCTTAGCGGGGCGGGGGTACGAGCAGTACTTC. The chain recombines TRBV7-9 with TRBJ2-7; 7 nucleotides agree with TRBD2. The ends lost 0 bases at V and 4 bases at J; junction bases unmatched: 3. CDR1 and CDR2 (germline): SEHNR, FQNEAQ (reference sequence). This CDR3 has 14 amino acids.

V usage is TRBV28 and J usage is TRBJ2-3, with TRBD2 matching 10 bases. This CDR3 is 19 amino acids long. Per the germline V gene, CDR1 is MDHEN and CDR2 is SYDVKM. With 3 bases clipped from V and 0 bases from J, the junction kept 12 bases outside the gene matches. CDR3 coding DNA: TGTGCCAGCAGTTTCCCCCCCAGCGGGAGGGAACCTAGCACAGATACGCAGTATTTT. It translates to CASSFPPSGREPSTDTQYF.

This clonotype was detected ten times or more. The V and J genes are TRBV12-3 or TRBV12-4 and TRBJ2-6; a weak D match, TRBD2 (6 bases). V was pared by 8 bases and J by 1 base, with 18 bases between. This CDR3 is built from 17 residues. This chain's CDR3 is CASGGGVRRSGANVLTF. As DNA, the CDR3 is TGTGCCAGCGGCGGCGGGGTTCGGAGGTCTGGGGCCAACGTCCTGACTTTC.